Listed below are T cell receptor beta chains from one sample, sequenced in a study of control samples from healthy donors and cancer patients. Assay used: immunoSEQ multiplex PCR; TCRdb lists only in-frame clones, some missing. The sample comprises 120,000 or so clones, roughly 90% of which are singletons, and under 40% rests with the top ten. Input material: blood. The receptor set was obtained from a man aged 50-60 years in good health. The CDR3 runs from the conserved cysteine through the conserved F or W. A D gene is named only where the DNA matches it firmly. Where a row states a size, it is once, few, many or the class of an expanded clone; other rows omit it.

CDR3	DNA	D	size	V	J
CASSNQGTEAFF	TGCGCCAGCAGTAACCAGGGAACTGAAGCTTTCTTT	.	.	TRBV10-2	TRBJ1-1
CASSPRDREGEQFF	TGCGCCAGCAGCCCCCGGGACAGGGAGGGGGAGCAGTTCTTC	TRBD1	.	TRBV5-1	TRBJ2-1
CASNRLFSSGNTIYF	TGTGCCAGCAACCGACTCTTTTCCTCTGGAAACACCATATATTTT	.	.	TRBV2	TRBJ1-3
CASSHPTGMVAAEAFF	TGCGCCAGCAGCCACCCGACAGGGATGGTAGCGGCTGAAGCTTTCTTT	TRBD1	.	TRBV4-1	TRBJ1-1
CASSSYREGNQPQHF	TGTGCCAGCAGCAGCTACAGGGAAGGCAATCAGCCCCAGCATTTT	.	.	TRBV28	TRBJ1-5
CASSSDRVVGNEQFF	TGTGCCAGCAGTTCCGACAGGGTAGTGGGCAATGAGCAGTTCTTC	TRBD1	once	TRBV6-2/TRBV6-3	TRBJ2-1
CTSSQEHPTNEKLFF	TGCACCAGCAGCCAAGAGCACCCAACTAATGAAAAACTGTTTTTT	.	.	TRBV1	TRBJ1-4
CASSLFPSSGNTIYF	TGTGCCAGCAGCTTGTTTCCCAGCTCTGGAAACACCATATATTTT	.	.	TRBV5-8	TRBJ1-3
CSAKVAETQYF	TGCAGTGCGAAGGTAGCCGAGACCCAGTACTTC	.	.	TRBV20-1	TRBJ2-5
CASSSRTGGSYGYTF	TGTGCCAGCAGCTCCCGGACAGGGGGCAGCTATGGCTACACCTTC	TRBD1	.	TRBV11-2	TRBJ1-2
CASSPGTGVYGYTF	TGTGCCAGCAGCCCGGGGACAGGGGTTTATGGCTACACCTTC	TRBD1	.	TRBV5-6	TRBJ1-2
CASSVASRGNTGELFF	TGTGCCAGCAGCGTAGCCTCCCGGGGGAACACCGGGGAGCTGTTTTTT	.	.	TRBV9	TRBJ2-2
CASSPGQGSWLETEAFF	TGCGCCAGCAGCCCCGGGCAGGGGTCGTGGCTGGAGACTGAAGCTTTCTTT	.	once	TRBV5-1	TRBJ1-1
CAIKGFDRHSPLHF	TGTGCCATCAAAGGTTTTGACAGACATTCACCCCTCCACTTT	.	.	TRBV10-3	TRBJ1-6
CASSLYLADPSYEQYF	TGTGCCAGCAGCTTGTATCTGGCAGACCCCTCCTACGAGCAGTACTTC	.	.	TRBV5-5	TRBJ2-7
CASSGSGTGASPLHF	TGTGCCAGCAGTGGATCCGGGACAGGGGCCTCACCCCTCCACTTT	TRBD1	.	TRBV25-1	TRBJ1-6
CASSQARLAGGADTQYF	TGCGCCAGCAGCCAGGCCCGACTAGCGGGGGGCGCAGATACGCAGTATTTT	TRBD2	.	TRBV4-1	TRBJ2-3
CASSYMDGANTGELFF	TGTGCCAGCAGCTATATGGACGGTGCGAACACCGGGGAGCTGTTTTTT	.	once	TRBV9	TRBJ2-2
CASSGTGGNGYTF	TGTGCCAGCAGCGGGACAGGGGGCAATGGCTACACCTTC	TRBD1	.	TRBV6-2/TRBV6-3	TRBJ1-2
CSVEDGQGVDYGYTF	TGCAGCGTTGAAGATGGTCAAGGGGTAGACTATGGCTACACCTTC	.	once	TRBV29-1	TRBJ1-2